The entry below gives a single T cell receptor beta chain sequence along with its context. Its antigen is unidentified. The PCR had 60 Vbeta and 13 Jbeta primers. Repertoires were generated with immunoSEQ multiplex PCR, while TCRdb's copy carries only in-frame clones and drops some. Here the sample spans about 90,000 clones, approximately 71% being singletons. The data stem from a study of cytomegalovirus exposure and HLA in healthy donors. The overall study: An earlier analysis found roughly 100 million unique TCR beta sequences from 150 million to 200 million T cells.

Study-wide findings and caveats: A prior analysis recorded that most TCR beta V segments were productive about 90% or about 30% of the time. As a later analysis showed, several of the most significant clusters appeared to be linked to common viral pathogens. It was reported that TCR beta sequences correctly inferred the HLA-A and HLA-B alleles for most subjects.

Germline V gene lookup returns CDR1 MDHEN and CDR2 SYDVKM. This CDR3 is built from 15 residues. Trimming pared 7 bases from V and 5 bases from J, leaving 20 bases between. The V gene is TRBV28, the J gene TRBJ1-2; D unclear. This TCR was recovered from a woman younger than 35 in good health and CMV-seropositive. The sample comprised PBMCs. The CDR3 region is CASIPSDGQLYGYTF. The CDR3 DNA is TGTGCCAGCATTCCGTCTGATGGGCAGCTGTATGGCTACACCTTC.